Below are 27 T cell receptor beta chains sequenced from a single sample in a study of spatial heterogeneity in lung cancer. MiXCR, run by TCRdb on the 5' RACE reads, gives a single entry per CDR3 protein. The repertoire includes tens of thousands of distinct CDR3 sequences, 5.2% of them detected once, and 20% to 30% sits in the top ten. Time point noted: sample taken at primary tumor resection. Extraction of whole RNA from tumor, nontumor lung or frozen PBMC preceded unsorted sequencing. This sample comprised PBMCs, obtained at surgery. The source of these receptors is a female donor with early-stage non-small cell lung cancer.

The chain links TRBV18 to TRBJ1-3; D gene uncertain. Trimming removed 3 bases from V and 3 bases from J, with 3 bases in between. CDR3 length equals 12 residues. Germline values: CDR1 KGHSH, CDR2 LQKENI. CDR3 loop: CASSPRGNTIYF. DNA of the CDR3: TGTGCCAGCTCACCTCGTGGAAACACCATATATTTT.

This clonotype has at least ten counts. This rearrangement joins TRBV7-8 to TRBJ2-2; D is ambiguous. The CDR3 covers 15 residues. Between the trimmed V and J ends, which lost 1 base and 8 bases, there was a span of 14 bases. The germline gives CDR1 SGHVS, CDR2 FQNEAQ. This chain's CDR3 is CASSLEGWTPGELFF. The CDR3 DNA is TGTGCCAGCAGCTTAGAAGGTTGGACCCCTGGGGAGCTGTTTTTT.

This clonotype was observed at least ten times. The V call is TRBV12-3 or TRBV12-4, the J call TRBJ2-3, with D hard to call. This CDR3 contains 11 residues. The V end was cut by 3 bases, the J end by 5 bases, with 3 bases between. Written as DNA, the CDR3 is TGTGCCAGCAGTTTCGGAGATACGCAGTATTTT. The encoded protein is CASSFGDTQYF.

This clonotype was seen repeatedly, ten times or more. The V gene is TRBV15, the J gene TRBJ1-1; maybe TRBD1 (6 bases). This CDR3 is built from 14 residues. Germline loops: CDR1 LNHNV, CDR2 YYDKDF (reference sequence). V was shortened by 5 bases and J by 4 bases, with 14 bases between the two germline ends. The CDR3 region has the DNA TGTGCCACCAGCCCACGGACAGAGCTCACTGAAGCTTTCTTT. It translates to CATSPRTELTEAFF.

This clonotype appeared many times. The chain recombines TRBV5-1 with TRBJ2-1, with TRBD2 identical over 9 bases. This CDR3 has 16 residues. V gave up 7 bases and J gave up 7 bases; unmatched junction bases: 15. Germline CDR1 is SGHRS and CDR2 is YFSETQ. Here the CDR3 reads CASSRVAGAGGNEQFF. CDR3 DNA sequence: TGCGCCAGCTCCCGGGTAGCGGGGGCCGGTGGAAATGAGCAGTTCTTC.

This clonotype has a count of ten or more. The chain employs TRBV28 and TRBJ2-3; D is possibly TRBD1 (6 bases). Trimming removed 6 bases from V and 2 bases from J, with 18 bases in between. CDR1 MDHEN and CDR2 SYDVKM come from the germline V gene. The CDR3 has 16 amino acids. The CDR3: CASRTGQGRATDTQYF. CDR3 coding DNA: TGTGCCAGCAGAACTGGCCAGGGGAGAGCCACAGATACGCAGTATTTT.

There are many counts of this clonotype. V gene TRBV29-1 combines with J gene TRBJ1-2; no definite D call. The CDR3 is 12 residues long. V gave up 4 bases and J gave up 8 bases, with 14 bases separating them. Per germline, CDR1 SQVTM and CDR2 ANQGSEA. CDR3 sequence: CSVVGHAGGYTF. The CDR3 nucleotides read TGCAGCGTTGTTGGCCACGCGGGAGGCTACACCTTC.

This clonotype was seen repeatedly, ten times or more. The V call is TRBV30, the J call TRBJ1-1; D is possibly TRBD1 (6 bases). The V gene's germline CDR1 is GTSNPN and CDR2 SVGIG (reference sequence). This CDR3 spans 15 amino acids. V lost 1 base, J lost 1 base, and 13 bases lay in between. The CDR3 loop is CAWSAEGGPNTEAFF. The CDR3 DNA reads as TGTGCCTGGAGTGCCGAGGGGGGACCGAACACTGAAGCTTTCTTT.

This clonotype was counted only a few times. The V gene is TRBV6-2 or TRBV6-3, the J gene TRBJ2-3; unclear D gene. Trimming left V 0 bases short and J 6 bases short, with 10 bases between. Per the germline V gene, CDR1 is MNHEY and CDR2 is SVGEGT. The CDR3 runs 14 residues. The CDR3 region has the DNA TGTGCCAGCAGTTACTCTGCAGGCAGGGATACGCAGTATTTT. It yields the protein CASSYSAGRDTQYF.

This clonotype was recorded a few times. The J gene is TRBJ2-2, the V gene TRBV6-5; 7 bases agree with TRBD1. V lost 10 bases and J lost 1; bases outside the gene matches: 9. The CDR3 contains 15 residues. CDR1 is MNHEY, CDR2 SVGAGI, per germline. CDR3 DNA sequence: TGTGCCACCCGTTCCGGACAGGTGAACACCGGGGAGCTGTTTTTT. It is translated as CATRSGQVNTGELFF.

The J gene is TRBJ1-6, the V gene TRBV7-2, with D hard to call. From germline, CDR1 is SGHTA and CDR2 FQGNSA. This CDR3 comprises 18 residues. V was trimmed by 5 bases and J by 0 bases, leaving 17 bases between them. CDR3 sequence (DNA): TGTGCCAGCAGCCCACGCAGGCTACAACTCTCCTATAATTCACCCCTCCACTTT. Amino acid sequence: CASSPRRLQLSYNSPLHF.

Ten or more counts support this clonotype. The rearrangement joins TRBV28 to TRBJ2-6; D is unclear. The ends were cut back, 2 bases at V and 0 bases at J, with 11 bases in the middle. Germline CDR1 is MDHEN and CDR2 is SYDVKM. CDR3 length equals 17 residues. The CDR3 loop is CASSLGPVSSGANVLTF. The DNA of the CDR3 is TGTGCCAGCAGTTTAGGCCCAGTTAGCTCTGGGGCCAACGTCCTGACTTTC.

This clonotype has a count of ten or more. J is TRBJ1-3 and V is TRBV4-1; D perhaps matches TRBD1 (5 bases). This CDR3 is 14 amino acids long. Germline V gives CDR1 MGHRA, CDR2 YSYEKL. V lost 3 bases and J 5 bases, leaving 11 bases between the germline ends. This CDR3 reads CASSHQGRRNTIYF. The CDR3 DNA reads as TGCGCCAGCAGCCACCAGGGACGGAGAAACACCATATATTTT.

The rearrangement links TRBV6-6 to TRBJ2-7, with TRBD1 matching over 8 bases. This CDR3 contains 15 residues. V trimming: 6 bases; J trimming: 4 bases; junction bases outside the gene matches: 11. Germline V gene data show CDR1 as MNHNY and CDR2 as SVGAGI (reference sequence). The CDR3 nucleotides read TGTGCCAGCAGCCACGGACAGGGAGTAATGTACGAGCAGTACTTC. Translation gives CASSHGQGVMYEQYF.

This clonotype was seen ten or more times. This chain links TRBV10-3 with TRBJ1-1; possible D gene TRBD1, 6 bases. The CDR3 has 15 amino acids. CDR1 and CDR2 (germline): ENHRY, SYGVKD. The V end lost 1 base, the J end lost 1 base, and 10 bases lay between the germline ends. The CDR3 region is CAISEYGQQNTEAFF. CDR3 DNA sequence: TGTGCCATCAGTGAGTACGGACAGCAGAACACTGAAGCTTTCTTT.

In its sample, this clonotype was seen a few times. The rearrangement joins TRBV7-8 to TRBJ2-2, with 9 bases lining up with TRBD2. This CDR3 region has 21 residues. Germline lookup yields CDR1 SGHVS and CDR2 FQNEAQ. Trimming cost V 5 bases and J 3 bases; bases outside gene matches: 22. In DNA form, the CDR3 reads TGTGCCAGCAGCGCCGCGTGGGTCATAGCGGCGGGGGGGCGCGACACCGGGGAGCTGTTTTTT. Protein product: CASSAAWVIAAGGRDTGELFF.

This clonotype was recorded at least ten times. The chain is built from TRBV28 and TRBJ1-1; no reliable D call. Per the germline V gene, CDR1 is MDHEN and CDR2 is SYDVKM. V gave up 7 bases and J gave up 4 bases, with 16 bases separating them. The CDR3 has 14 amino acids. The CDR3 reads CASTPSGSSTEAFF. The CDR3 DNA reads TGTGCCAGCACCCCCAGCGGCAGTTCCACTGAAGCTTTCTTT.

CDR3 amino acids: CASSPPRVRGNTIYF. The DNA of the CDR3 is TGTGCCAGCTCACCACCGAGGGTGAGGGGAAACACCATATATTTT. The chain links TRBV18 to TRBJ1-3, with D unresolved. The CDR3 has 15 residues. With 0 bases removed from V and 4 bases from J, the gap between germline ends came to 10 bases. Germline-derived CDR1 and CDR2 are KGHSH and LQKENI.

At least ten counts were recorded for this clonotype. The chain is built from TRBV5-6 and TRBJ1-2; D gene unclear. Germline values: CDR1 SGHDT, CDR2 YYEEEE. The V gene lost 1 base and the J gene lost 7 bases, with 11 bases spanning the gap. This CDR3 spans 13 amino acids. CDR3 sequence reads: CASSLYPLVGYTF. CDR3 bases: TGTGCCAGCAGCTTGTATCCACTTGTTGGCTACACCTTC. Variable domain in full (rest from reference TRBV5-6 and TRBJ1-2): DAGVTQSPTHLIKTRGQQVTLRCSPKSGHDTVSWYQQALGQGPQFIFQYYEEEERQRGNFPDRFSGHQFPNYSSELNVNALLLGDSALYLCASSLYPLVGYTFGSGTRLTVV.

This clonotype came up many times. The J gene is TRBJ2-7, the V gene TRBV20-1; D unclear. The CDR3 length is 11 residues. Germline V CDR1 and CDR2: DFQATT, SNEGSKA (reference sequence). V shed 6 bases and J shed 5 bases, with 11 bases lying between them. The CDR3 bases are TGCAGTGCCCCCAGCGCCGACGAGCAGTACTTC. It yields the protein CSAPSADEQYF.

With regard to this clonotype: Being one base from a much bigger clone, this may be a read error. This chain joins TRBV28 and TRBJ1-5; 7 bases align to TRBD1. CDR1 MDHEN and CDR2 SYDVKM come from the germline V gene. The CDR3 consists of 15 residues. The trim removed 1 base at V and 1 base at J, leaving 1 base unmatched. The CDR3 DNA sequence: TGTGCCAGCAGTTTATACAGGGGCAGCAATCAGCCCCAGCATTTT. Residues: CASSLYRGSNQPQHF.

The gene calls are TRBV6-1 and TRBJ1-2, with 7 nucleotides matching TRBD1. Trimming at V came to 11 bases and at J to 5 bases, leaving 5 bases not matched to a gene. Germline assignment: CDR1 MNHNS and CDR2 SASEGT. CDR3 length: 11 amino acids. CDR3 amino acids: CALDRVYGYTF. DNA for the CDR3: TGTGCCTTAGACAGGGTGTATGGCTACACCTTC.

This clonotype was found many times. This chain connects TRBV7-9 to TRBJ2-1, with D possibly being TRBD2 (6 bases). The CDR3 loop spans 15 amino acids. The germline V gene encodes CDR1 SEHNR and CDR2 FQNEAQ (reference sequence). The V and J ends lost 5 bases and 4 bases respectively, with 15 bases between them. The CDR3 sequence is CASSAHRDSYNEQFF. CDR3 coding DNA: TGTGCCAGCAGCGCCCACCGGGACTCGTACAATGAGCAGTTCTTC.

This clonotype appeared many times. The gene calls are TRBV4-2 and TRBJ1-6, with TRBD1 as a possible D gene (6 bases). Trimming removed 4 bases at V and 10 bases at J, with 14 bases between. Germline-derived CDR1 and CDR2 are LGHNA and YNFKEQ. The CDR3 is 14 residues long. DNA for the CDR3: TGTGCCAGCAGCCCTCTGGGGGCTTGGTCACCCCTCCACTTT. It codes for CASSPLGAWSPLHF.

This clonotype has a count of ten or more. CDR3: CASSLGDSPNNEQFF. The CDR3 bases are TGCGCCAGCAGCCTCGGGGACAGCCCTAACAATGAGCAGTTCTTC. The J gene is TRBJ2-1, the V gene TRBV5-1, with 7 positions matching TRBD1. The germline CDR1 and CDR2 sequences are SGHRS and YFSETQ. The V segment lost 4 bases and the J segment 5 bases; nucleotides outside the gene matches: 9. CDR3 size: 15 residues.

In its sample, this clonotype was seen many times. This CDR3 is CATSIAGGYEQYF. The DNA for the CDR3 is TGTGCCACCAGCATTGCCGGGGGTTACGAGCAGTACTTC. The rearrangement uses TRBV15 and TRBJ2-7, with TRBD2 as a possible D gene (6 bases). Germline V lookup: CDR1 LNHNV, CDR2 YYDKDF (reference sequence). The CDR3 runs to 13 residues. Between the trimmed V and J ends, which lost 4 bases and 4 bases, there was a span of 11 bases.

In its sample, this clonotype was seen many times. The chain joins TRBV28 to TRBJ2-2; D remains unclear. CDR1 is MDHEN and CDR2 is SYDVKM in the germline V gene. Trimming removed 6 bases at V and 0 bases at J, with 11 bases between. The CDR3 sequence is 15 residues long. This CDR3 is CASRSHTSNTGELFF. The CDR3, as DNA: TGTGCCAGCAGATCCCACACCTCGAACACCGGGGAGCTGTTTTTT.